Included here is one TCR beta chain sequence, with context. Per the authors' pipeline: Estimation of nucleated cell counts relied on the amplification of reference gene primers. Repertoires were generated with immunoSEQ multiplex PCR, while TCRdb's copy carries only in-frame clones and drops some. V and J calls and clone size are those listed in that table; D and trimming were worked out from the DNA. The table has 50,000 to 80,000 clones, 80% to 90% seen once. The entry originates in a study of blood T cell repertoires in COVID-19. Study context: Spain, Italy and the United States supplied samples that represented acute and convalescent COVID-19. PBMCs, B-cell-depleted T cells, or T cells were the source of the cDNA or gDNA that made up the material.

The TCR was taken from an older woman with acute or convalescent COVID-19. Specimen: peripheral blood.

The CDR3 DNA follows: TGTGCCAGCAGTGTGGCGGGGGGGGGTTCTAGCACAGATACGCAGTATTTT. Residues: CASSVAGGGSSTDTQYF. The chain links TRBV2 to TRBJ2-3, with 9 bases identical to TRBD2. Germline V gene data show CDR1 as SNHLY and CDR2 as FYNNEI. The V and J ends lost 4 bases and 0 bases, in that order; junction bases with no gene match: 8. There are 17 residues in the CDR3.